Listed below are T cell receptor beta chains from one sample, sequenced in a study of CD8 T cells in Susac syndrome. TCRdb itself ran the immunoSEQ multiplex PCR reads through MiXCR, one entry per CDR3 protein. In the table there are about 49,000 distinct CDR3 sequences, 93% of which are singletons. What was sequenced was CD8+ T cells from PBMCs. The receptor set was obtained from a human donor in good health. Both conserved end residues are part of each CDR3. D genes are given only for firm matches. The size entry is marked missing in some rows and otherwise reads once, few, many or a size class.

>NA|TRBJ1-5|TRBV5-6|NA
TGTGCCAGCAGCTTGGAGGAGCCCCAGCATTTT
CASSLEEPQHF
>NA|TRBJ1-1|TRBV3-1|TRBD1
TGTGCCAGCAGCCAGGATAGGACAGGGCTTTACACTGAAGCTTTCTTT
CASSQDRTGLYTEAFF
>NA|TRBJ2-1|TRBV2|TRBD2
TGTGCCAGCAGGGGGGGAGGGCGAGGTGAGCAGTTCTTC
CASRGGGRGEQFF
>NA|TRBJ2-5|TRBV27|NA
TGTGCCAGCAGTCCCGGGCCCGGACGGACCCAGTACTTC
CASSPGPGRTQYF
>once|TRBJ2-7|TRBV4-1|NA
TGCGCCAGCAGCCATCCTCAGGGCAACTACGAGCAGTACTTC
CASSHPQGNYEQYF
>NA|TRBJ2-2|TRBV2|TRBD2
TGTGCCAGCAGTGAAGGATTAGCGGGAGGGAGTTACACCGGGGAGCTGTTTTTT
CASSEGLAGGSYTGELFF
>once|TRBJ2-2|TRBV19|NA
TGTGCCATCAACACTCAGACCGGGGAGCTGTTTTTT
CAINTQTGELFF
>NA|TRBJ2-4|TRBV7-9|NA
TGTGCCAGCAGCCTTACGACAGAGACCAACATTCAGTACTTC
CASSLTTETNIQYF
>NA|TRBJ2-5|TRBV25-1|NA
TGTGCCAGCAGTTTCCTCGGTCAGAGAGAGACCCAGTACTTC
CASSFLGQRETQYF
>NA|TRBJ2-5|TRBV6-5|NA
TGTGCCAGCAGTTACTCAGGGGGAGCTAGCGGTTCGTACCAAGAGACCCAGTACTTC
CASSYSGGASGSYQETQYF
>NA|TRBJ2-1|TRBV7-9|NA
TGTGCCAGCAGCTTAACAGGAGGAATAGGCAATGAGCAGTTCTTC
CASSLTGGIGNEQFF
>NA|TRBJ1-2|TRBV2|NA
TGTGCCATCCTTAGGGGGGCGGATGGCTACACCTTC
CAILRGADGYTF
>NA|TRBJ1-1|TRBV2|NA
TGTGCCAGCACCGTCAGGGCCCAGGGCCCTGAAGCTTTCTTT
CASTVRAQGPEAFF
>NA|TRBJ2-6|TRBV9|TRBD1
TGTGCCAGCAGCCATGACAGGGGGTCTGGGGGGGCCAACGTCCTGACTTTC
CASSHDRGSGGANVLTF
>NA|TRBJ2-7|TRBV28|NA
TGTGCCAGCAGTTTGAGGGGGGGTCTCTACGAGCAGTACTTC
CASSLRGGLYEQYF
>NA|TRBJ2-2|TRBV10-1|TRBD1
TGCGCCAGCAGGGATCCAGGGGGCCCCGGGGAGCTGTTTTTT
CASRDPGGPGELFF
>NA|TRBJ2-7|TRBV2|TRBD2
TGTGCCAGCAGTGAATTGCCTAGCGGGACCTACGAGCAGTACTTC
CASSELPSGTYEQYF
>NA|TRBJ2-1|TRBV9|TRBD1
TGTGCCAGCAGCGTAGCCGTTCCGGGACAGGGGTACAATGAGCAGTTCTTC
CASSVAVPGQGYNEQFF
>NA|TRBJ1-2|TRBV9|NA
TGTGCCAGCAGCTCACGCGAAGAGGAGTGGAACTATGGCTACACCTTC
CASSSREEEWNYGYTF
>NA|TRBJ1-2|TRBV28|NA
TGTGCCAGCCGTTACTACCGGACGGGTGATAACTATGGCTACACCTTC
CASRYYRTGDNYGYTF
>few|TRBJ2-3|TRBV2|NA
TGTGCCAGCAGCTCTATGTCCTCGACAGATACGCAGTATTTT
CASSSMSSTDTQYF
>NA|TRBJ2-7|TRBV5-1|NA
TGTGCCAGCAGCTTAGGATACGAGCAGTACTTC
CASSLGYEQYF